The rows below give T cell receptor beta chains drawn from one sample of a study of cytomegalovirus exposure and HLA in healthy donors. Measured with immunoSEQ multiplex PCR; TCRdb has only the in-frame clones, and not every one. The sample consists of under 95,000 clones, 94% of them appearing once. Sequenced input: PBMCs. These receptors originate from a woman aged 18-29 years in good health and CMV-seropositive. CDR3s leave out the opening cysteine and the closing phenylalanine or tryptophan.

cdr3_aa j_call v_call
ASSIALDRAYNEQF TRBJ2-1 TRBV19
ASSFQTSVNEQF TRBJ2-1 TRBV7-2
ASSLGRSGYSYEQY TRBJ2-7 TRBV7-9
ASSLFGGAISGNTIY TRBJ1-3 TRBV11-2
ASSLLGEGQPQH TRBJ1-5 TRBV5-6
ASSPTRRNTIY TRBJ1-3 TRBV14
ASSLGQRGDTQY TRBJ2-3 TRBV27
ASSLATGGFHTEAF TRBJ1-1 TRBV5-1
ASSVVGLLGADTQY TRBJ2-3 TRBV9
ASSLVRDWNYGYT TRBJ1-2 TRBV11-2
ASSLTGLNTEAF TRBJ1-1 TRBV28
ASSYSGGRGDTQY TRBJ2-3 TRBV6-5
ASSAKPGQGISGELF TRBJ2-2 TRBV9
ASSLISGRGGDEQY TRBJ2-7 TRBV4-1
ASDLAQGNYEQY TRBJ2-7 TRBV6-4
ASSAGQGLIGF TRBJ2-1 TRBV5-1
ASSIDRWGGNQPQH TRBJ1-5 TRBV19
ASSLDSGILKGSPLH TRBJ1-6 TRBV5-1
ASTTPGFNSPLH TRBJ1-6 TRBV6-5
ASSLRQGTGVFIPEAF TRBJ1-1 TRBV5-1
AISVVVGRAGGELF TRBJ2-2 TRBV10-3
ATQPRERIQETQY TRBJ2-5 TRBV2
ASSDRGLYGYT TRBJ1-2 TRBV19
ASSPRRTGNTEAF TRBJ1-1 TRBV7-9
ASSPLLAGGYEQY TRBJ2-7 TRBV2
ASSVSSGGTDTQY TRBJ2-3 TRBV9
ASSLETDGYT TRBJ1-2 TRBV7-9
ASSVGQGPGNEQF TRBJ2-1 TRBV9
ASSRGRSSYEQY TRBJ2-7 TRBV4-3
ASSQETGATNEKLF TRBJ1-4 TRBV4-1
ATNTGSGTGGELF TRBJ2-2 TRBV19
ASSGVGSSQGPTGTEAF TRBJ1-1 TRBV2
ASGGTSQEKETQY TRBJ2-5 TRBV6-1
ASSAGQGDNNEQF TRBJ2-1 TRBV5-4
ASSPGTGELF TRBJ2-2 TRBV28